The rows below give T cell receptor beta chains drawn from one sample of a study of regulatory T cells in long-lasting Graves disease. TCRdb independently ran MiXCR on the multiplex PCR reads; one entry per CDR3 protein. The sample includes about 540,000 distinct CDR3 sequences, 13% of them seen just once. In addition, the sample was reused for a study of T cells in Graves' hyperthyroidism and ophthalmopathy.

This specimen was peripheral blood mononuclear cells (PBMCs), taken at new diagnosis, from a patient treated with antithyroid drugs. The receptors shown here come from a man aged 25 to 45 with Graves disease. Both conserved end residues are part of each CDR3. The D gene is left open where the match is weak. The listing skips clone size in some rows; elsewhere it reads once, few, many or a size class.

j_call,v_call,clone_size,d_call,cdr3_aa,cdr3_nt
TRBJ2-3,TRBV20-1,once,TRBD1,CSARLGTVRTDTQYF,TGCAGTGCTAGACTGGGGACAGTGCGCACAGATACGCAGTATTTT
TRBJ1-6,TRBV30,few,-,CAWSVGGGHGYSPLHF,TGTGCCTGGAGTGTCGGCGGGGGCCACGGGTATTCACCCCTCCACTTT
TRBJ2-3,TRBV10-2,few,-,CASTIAVLGDTQYF,TGCGCCAGTACAATAGCGGTCCTCGGGGATACGCAGTATTTT
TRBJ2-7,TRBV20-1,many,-,CSARHLGGPSGEQYF,TGCAGTGCTAGGCACCTCGGAGGCCCCTCTGGGGAGCAGTACTTC
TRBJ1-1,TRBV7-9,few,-,CASSLYRGVEDAEAFF,TGTGCCAGCAGCTTATATAGAGGGGTAGAAGACGCTGAAGCTTTCTTT
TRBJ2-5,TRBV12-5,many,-,CASGHGAQETQYF,TGTGCTAGTGGTCACGGCGCCCAAGAGACCCAGTACTTC
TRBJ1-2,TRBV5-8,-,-,CASSLVGVGYTF,TGTGCCAGCAGCTTGGTAGGGGTGGGCTACACCTTC
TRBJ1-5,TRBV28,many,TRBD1,CASSVSRDRNQPQHF,TGTGCCAGCAGTGTGAGTAGGGACAGAAATCAGCCCCAGCATTTT
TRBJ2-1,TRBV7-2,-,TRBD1,CASSSDRGPYEQFF,TGTGCCAGCAGTTCCGACAGGGGGCCATACGAGCAGTTCTTC
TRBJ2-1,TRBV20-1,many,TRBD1,CSAWTGTGFNEQFF,TGCAGTGCCTGGACCGGGACAGGCTTCAATGAGCAGTTCTTC
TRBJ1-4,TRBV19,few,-,CASSISRRANEKLFF,TGTGCCAGTAGTATAAGCCGGCGCGCTAATGAAAAACTGTTTTTT
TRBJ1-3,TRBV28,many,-,CASSGGLDSGNTIYF,TGTGCCAGCAGTGGGGGGTTGGACTCTGGAAACACCATATATTTT
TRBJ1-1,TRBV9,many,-,CASSVQQVVSSEAFF,TGTGCCAGCAGCGTGCAACAGGTAGTTTCGTCTGAAGCTTTCTTT
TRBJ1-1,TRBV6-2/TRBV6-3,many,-,CASSEGLRTEAFF,TGTGCCAGCAGTGAAGGACTGAGGACTGAAGCTTTCTTT
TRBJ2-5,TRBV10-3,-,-,CAISERQGLSGRRGETQYF,TGTGCCATCAGTGAAAGACAGGGGCTCAGCGGGAGGCGAGGAGAGACCCAGTACTTC
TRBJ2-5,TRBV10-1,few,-,CASSDEGGETQYF,TGCGCCAGCAGTGATGAAGGAGGGGAGACCCAGTACTTC
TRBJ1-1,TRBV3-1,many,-,CASSQESGNTEAFF,TGTGCCAGCAGCCAAGAATCGGGTAACACTGAAGCTTTCTTT
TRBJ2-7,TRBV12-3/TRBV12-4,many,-,CASSFRGFSYEQYF,TGTGCCAGCAGTTTTCGGGGGTTTTCCTACGAGCAGTACTTC
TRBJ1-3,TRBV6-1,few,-,CASMLLNTIYF,TGTGCCAGCATGCTCCTAAACACCATATATTTT
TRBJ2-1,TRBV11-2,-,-,CASSLPRGAEQFF,TGTGCCAGCAGCTTGCCTAGAGGGGCTGAGCAGTTCTTC
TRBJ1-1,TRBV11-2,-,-,CASRQAQGRTTEAFF,TGTGCCAGCCGTCAAGCCCAGGGACGGACCACTGAAGCTTTCTTT
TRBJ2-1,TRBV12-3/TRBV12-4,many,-,CASSLANGLAYNEQFF,TGTGCCAGCAGTTTAGCTAACGGGCTAGCCTACAATGAGCAGTTCTTC
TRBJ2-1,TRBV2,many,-,CASPLVGGSYNERFF,TGTGCCAGCCCCCTAGTCGGGGGTTCCTACAATGAGCGGTTCTTC
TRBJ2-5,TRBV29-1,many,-,CSVDFPTGPETQYF,TGCAGCGTTGATTTTCCCACAGGGCCGGAGACCCAGTACTTC
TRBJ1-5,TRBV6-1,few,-,CASSYGGSGSNQPQHF,TGTGCCAGCAGCTATGGGGGGAGTGGGAGCAATCAGCCCCAGCATTTT
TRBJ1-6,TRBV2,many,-,CASLRGTLGSLHF,TGTGCCAGCTTAAGGGGCACCCTCGGGTCCCTCCACTTT
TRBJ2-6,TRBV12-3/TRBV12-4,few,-,CASRGWDSGANVLTF,TGTGCCAGCAGGGGTTGGGACTCTGGGGCCAACGTCCTGACTTTC
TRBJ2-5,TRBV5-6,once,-,CASSFRGRTLHETQYF,TGTGCCAGCAGCTTCAGGGGACGGACCCTCCATGAGACCCAGTACTTC
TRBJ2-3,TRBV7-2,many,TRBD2,CASSFPTSGGTDTQYF,TGTGCCAGCAGCTTCCCGACTAGCGGGGGAACAGATACGCAGTATTTT
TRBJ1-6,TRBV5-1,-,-,CASSLDRTVTRALHF,TGCGCCAGCAGCTTGGACCGGACAGTGACTAGAGCCCTCCACTTT
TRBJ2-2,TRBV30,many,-,CAWSWDPNTGELFF,TGTGCCTGGAGCTGGGATCCGAACACCGGGGAGCTGTTTTTT
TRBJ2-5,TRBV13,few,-,CASSLGSRTQYF,TGTGCCAGCAGCTTAGGTTCGAGGACCCAGTACTTC
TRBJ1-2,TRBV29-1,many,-,CSHSRDSPGGYTF,TGCAGCCACTCGCGGGACTCCCCAGGAGGCTACACCTTC
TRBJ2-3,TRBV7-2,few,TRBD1,CASSKGQGRDTQYF,TGTGCCAGCAGCAAGGGACAGGGTAGAGATACGCAGTATTTT
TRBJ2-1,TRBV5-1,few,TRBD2,CASSGTSGSGSNEQFF,TGCGCCAGCAGCGGGACTAGCGGTTCAGGGAGCAATGAGCAGTTCTTC
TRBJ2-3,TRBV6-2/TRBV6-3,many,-,CASSWAVGGSSTQYF,TGTGCCAGCAGTTGGGCCGTGGGAGGTAGCAGTACGCAGTATTTT
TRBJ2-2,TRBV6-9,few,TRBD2,CASSYPSKRESGELFF,TGTGCCAGCAGTTACCCCTCGAAGCGGGAGTCCGGGGAGCTGTTTTTT
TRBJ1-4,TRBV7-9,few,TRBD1,CASSSQTGGADEKLFF,TGTGCCAGCAGCTCTCAGACAGGGGGCGCAGATGAAAAACTGTTTTTT
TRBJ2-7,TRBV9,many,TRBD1,CASSPRQGSKQYF,TGTGCCAGCAGCCCCCGACAGGGTTCCAAGCAGTACTTC
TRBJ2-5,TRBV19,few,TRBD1,CASSIVGQGIETQYF,TGTGCCAGTAGTATAGTGGGACAGGGGATAGAGACCCAGTACTTC
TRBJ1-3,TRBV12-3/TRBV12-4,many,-,CASSLSVSTSGNTIYF,TGTGCCAGCAGTTTGAGTGTCAGTACCTCTGGAAACACCATATATTTT
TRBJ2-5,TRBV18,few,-,CASSPNEAAGETQYF,TGTGCCAGCTCACCAAATGAGGCAGCCGGAGAGACCCAGTACTTC
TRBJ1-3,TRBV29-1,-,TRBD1,CSVRQGAGNTIYF,TGCAGCGTCCGACAGGGGGCGGGAAACACCATATATTTT
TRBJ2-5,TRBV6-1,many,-,CASRAVGGQETQYF,TGTGCCAGCAGGGCGGTGGGGGGCCAAGAGACCCAGTACTTC